The text below deals with one T cell receptor (beta chain). Its antigen is currently unknown. The CDR3 runs to 12 residues. V shed 3 bases and J shed 5 bases, with 7 bases lying between them. The germline CDR1 and CDR2 sequences are SGHTA and FQGNSA. These data are taken from a study of blood T cells in healthy people across ages. Whole-study results and caveats: Diversity was estimated from one million T cells, and these estimates were considered underestimates. Strong correlation existed between TCR beta diversity and naive T cell percentage. Older age coincided with a roughly linear decline in TCR beta diversity per million T cells.

A sample-barcoded 5' primer and a J-beta primer mix were used in a second PCR of about 6 to 11 cycles. TCRdb ran MiXCR on the 5' RACE reads and lists one entry per CDR3 protein. The data show 790,000 or so distinct CDR3 sequences, about half seen once. Sequenced material: blood. The TCR originated in a man at least 80 years old in good health. This chain joins TRBV7-2 and TRBJ2-5; D is unresolved. The CDR3 loop reads CASSFSYETQYF. DNA for the CDR3: TGTGCCAGCAGCTTTAGTTATGAGACCCAGTACTTC.